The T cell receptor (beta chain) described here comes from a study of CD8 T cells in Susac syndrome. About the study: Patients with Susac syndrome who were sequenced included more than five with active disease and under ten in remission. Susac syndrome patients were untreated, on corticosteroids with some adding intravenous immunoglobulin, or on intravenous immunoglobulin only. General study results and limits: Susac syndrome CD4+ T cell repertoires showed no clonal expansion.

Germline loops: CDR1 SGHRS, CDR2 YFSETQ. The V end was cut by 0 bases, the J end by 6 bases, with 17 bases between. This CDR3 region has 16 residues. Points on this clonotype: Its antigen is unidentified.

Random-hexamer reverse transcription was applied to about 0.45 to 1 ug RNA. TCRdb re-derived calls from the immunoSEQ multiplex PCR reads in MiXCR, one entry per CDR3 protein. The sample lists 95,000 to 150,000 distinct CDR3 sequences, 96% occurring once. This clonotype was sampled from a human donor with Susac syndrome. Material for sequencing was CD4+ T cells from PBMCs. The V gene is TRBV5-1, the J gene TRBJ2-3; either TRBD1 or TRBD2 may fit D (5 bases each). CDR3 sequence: CASSLENPGLGDTQYF. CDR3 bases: TGCGCCAGCAGCTTGGAAAATCCGGGGCTGGGTGATACGCAGTATTTT.